This T cell receptor beta chain emerged from a study of CXCR3-negative and CXCR3-positive naive CD8 T cells. Whole-study results and caveats: CXCR3-positive naive cells carried more hydrophobic TRB CDR3s than CXCR3-negative naive cells did. Post-cryopreservation CXCR3 expression was partly diminished, and the bulk of assays employed fresh PBMCs.

UMI-labeled TRB cDNA libraries were prepared by 5' RACE. Using the 5' RACE reads, TCRdb records one entry per CDR3 protein without DNA. The sample has around 120,000 distinct CDR3 sequences. Comments on this clonotype: What it binds is unknown.

This CDR3 contains 14 residues. Germline CDR1 is LGHDT and CDR2 is YNNKEL (reference sequence). The genes are TRBV3-1 and TRBJ2-1; there is no DNA to check the TCRdb D call of TRBD1. The sequencing input was naive CXCR3+ CD8+ T cells from blood. Noted subset: CD45RO-CCR7+CD27+CD95- naive CD8+ T cells expressing CXCR3 (TNR3+). The clonotype was recovered from a human donor in good health. Some clones in this sample may be carry-over from other donors' samples. The CDR3 sequence is CASSQVENPPEQFF.